Listed below are T cell receptor beta chains from one sample, sequenced in a study of shared clonotypes between healthy human individuals. This table comes from immunoSEQ multiplex PCR, and its TCRdb copy is limited to in-frame clones, with some not included. The table has millions of clones, approximately 93% seen once. The sample was naive CD4+ T cells from PBMCs. The receptors here all came from a young man in good health. Some clones in this sample may be carry-over from other donors' samples. Both conserved end residues are part of each CDR3. Each record gives: D gene, V gene, clone size, J gene, CDR3 DNA, CDR3 protein. The D gene is left open where the match is weak. Clone size is stated in some rows and not others, as once, few, many or a class when expanded.

>-|TRBV18|-|TRBJ2-1
TGTGCCAGCTCACCACAGGGGATTGAGCAGTTCTTC
CASSPQGIEQFF
>-|TRBV15|once|TRBJ1-3
TGTGCCACCAGCAGAGCCGTCTCTGGAAACACCATATATTTT
CATSRAVSGNTIYF
>TRBD2|TRBV19|-|TRBJ2-1
TGTGCCAGTAAGTTGAGGGCGGGAGATGGTGAGCAGTTCTTC
CASKLRAGDGEQFF
>-|TRBV6-5|-|TRBJ2-2
TGTGCCAGCAGTGGGGGCGGGTCTTACACCGGGGAGCTGTTTTTT
CASSGGGSYTGELFF
>-|TRBV28|-|TRBJ2-3
TGTGCCAGCAGTTTAAGGGGGAACGCAGATACGCAGTATTTT
CASSLRGNADTQYF
>-|TRBV29-1|-|TRBJ1-1
TGCAGCGTTGTAAGGGGTGACACTGAAGCTTTCTTT
CSVVRGDTEAFF
>TRBD2|TRBV5-1|once|TRBJ2-1
TGCGCCAGCAGCTTGCGGAGCGGGAGTTCGGATGAGCAGTTCTTC
CASSLRSGSSDEQFF
>-|TRBV19|once|TRBJ2-2
TGTGCCAGTACCCTGGAGCAGGGCCGGAACGGGGAGCTGTTTTTT
CASTLEQGRNGELFF
>-|TRBV4-3|-|TRBJ1-2
TGCGCCAGCAGCCCCGCTCCCCTGGACAGCTCTAACTATGGCTACACCTTC
CASSPAPLDSSNYGYTF
>TRBD1|TRBV2|once|TRBJ2-2
TGTGCCAGCGCAGGGGGCAGGGGCGCGGCCGGGGAGCTGTTTTTT
CASAGGRGAAGELFF
>TRBD1|TRBV2|-|TRBJ1-4
TGTGCCAGCCCCAAGGGACAGCGGAATGAAAAACTGTTTTTT
CASPKGQRNEKLFF
>-|TRBV2|-|TRBJ2-7
TGTGCCAGCGCACGGGACGGCTCCTACGAGCAGTACTTC
CASARDGSYEQYF
>-|TRBV28|-|TRBJ2-4
TGTGCCAGCAGTCCTACTCAACACCGACTAGCCAAAAACATTCAGTACTTC
CASSPTQHRLAKNIQYF
>TRBD1|TRBV7-9|-|TRBJ2-7
TGTGCCAGCAGCTACCGGGACAGGGGAGGAGAGCAGTACTTC
CASSYRDRGGEQYF
>-|TRBV2|-|TRBJ2-1
TGTGCCAGCAGTGAGGGAGACCCCTTGCAGTTCTTC
CASSEGDPLQFF
>TRBD1|TRBV6-6|-|TRBJ1-1
TGTGCCAGCAACCCAGGACAGGGGGCCGCTGAAGCTTTCTTT
CASNPGQGAAEAFF
>TRBD1|TRBV28|once|TRBJ1-1
TGTGCCAGCCTGGACAGGGGGAACACTGAAGCTTTCTTT
CASLDRGNTEAFF
>-|TRBV7-6|-|TRBJ2-1
TGTGCCAGCAGCTTGGGAGAAGGGGGGAGGACCCCTAGCTCCTACAATGAGCAGTTCTTC
CASSLGEGGRTPSSYNEQFF
>TRBD1|TRBV5-1|once|TRBJ2-5
TGCGCCAGCAGCTTTACGACAGGGGCGGGCGAGACCCAGTACTTC
CASSFTTGAGETQYF
>-|TRBV11-2|once|TRBJ1-1
TGTGCCAGCAGCTTAGGGGCGGGCGGCGGCACTGAAGCTTTCTTT
CASSLGAGGGTEAFF
>-|TRBV28|-|TRBJ2-5
TGTGCCAGCAGTTTATCGGCGGGTACTGTGGGGACCCAGTACTTC
CASSLSAGTVGTQYF
>TRBD1|TRBV27|-|TRBJ1-2
TGTGCCAGCAGTTTGGGACAGGGTGAAGCTAACTATGGCTACACCTTC
CASSLGQGEANYGYTF
>-|TRBV2|-|TRBJ1-1
TGTGCCAGCAGTGAATATGGACAGATGAACACTGAAGCTTTCTTT
CASSEYGQMNTEAFF
>TRBD1|TRBV18|-|TRBJ2-4
TGTGCCAGCTCACCACCGGACAGGGGTAACATTCAGTACTTC
CASSPPDRGNIQYF
>-|TRBV10-3|-|TRBJ2-1
TGTGCCATCAGAGCAGGGGTCAGCTCCTACAATGAGCAGTTCTTC
CAIRAGVSSYNEQFF
>-|TRBV27|-|TRBJ1-4
TGTGCCAGCAGTTTCATAGGCCCGAGGAAGGCTAATGAAAAACTGTTTTTT
CASSFIGPRKANEKLFF
>-|TRBV9|-|TRBJ1-3
TGTGCCAGCAGCCCATCCGGGACCCTGGGAAACACCATATATTTT
CASSPSGTLGNTIYF
>-|TRBV7-8|-|TRBJ1-1
TGTGCCAGCAGCTTAAGCCTGGGGCGTGAAGCTTTCTTT
CASSLSLGREAFF
>TRBD1|TRBV29-1|-|TRBJ2-7
TGCAGCGTTGAAGAGGGACAGGGTCGCGAGCAGTACTTC
CSVEEGQGREQYF
>-|TRBV21-1|-|TRBJ2-7
TGTGCCAGCAGCGCCAGACCGCTGACCTCCTACGAGCAGTACTTC
CASSARPLTSYEQYF